These 13 T cell receptor beta chains came from one sample sequenced in a study of blood T cell repertoires in COVID-19 (dated by TCRdb to the early 2020s). Libraries were constructed by the immunoSEQ multiplex PCR assay. TCRdb holds this immuneACCESS table with in-frame rearrangements only. Some clones are missing; in checked studies, unresolved V genes explain under half, and the rest has no known cause. The sample table contains tens of thousands of clones; only one count was recorded for 84% of them. The ten largest make up around 20% of the sample. The specimen sequenced was peripheral blood. The receptors originated from a woman in her fifties or sixties with acute or convalescent COVID-19.

This rearrangement joins TRBV13 to TRBJ1-2; D is uncertain. Trimming stripped 6 bases from V and 6 bases from J, with 14 bases between. Germline V CDR1 and CDR2: PRHDT, FYEKMQ (reference sequence). The CDR3 contains 13 residues. The CDR3 loop is CASRNWRANGYTF. In DNA, the CDR3 is TGTGCCAGCAGAAATTGGAGGGCCAATGGCTACACCTTC.

V usage is TRBV28 and J usage is TRBJ1-1; 8 bases agree with TRBD1. CDR1 is MDHEN, CDR2 SYDVKM, per germline. The V gene end was trimmed by 4 bases and the J gene end by 3 bases; junction bases not matched to a gene: 7. The CDR3 is 15 amino acids. CDR3 region: CASSSRTGWYTEAFF. CDR3 DNA sequence: TGTGCCAGCAGTTCCCGGACAGGGTGGTACACTGAAGCTTTCTTT.

The chain has TRBV27 and TRBJ2-5; D might be TRBD1 (5 bases). Germline values: CDR1 MNHEY, CDR2 SMNVEV (reference sequence). CDR3 size: 15 residues. V gave up 4 bases and J gave up 5 bases, with 17 bases separating them. The CDR3 coding sequence is TGTGCCAGCAGTTCGTGGACACGCTTGGGGGAGACCCAGTACTTC. It translates to CASSSWTRLGETQYF.

The chain recombines TRBV5-4 with TRBJ2-4, with 14 bases matching TRBD2. The CDR3 sequence is 15 residues long. V lost 3 bases and J lost 6; bases outside the gene matches: 2. Germline CDR1 SGHNT, CDR2 YYREEE (reference sequence). In nucleotides, the CDR3 is TGTGCCAGCAGCTCTGGACTAGCGGGGGGAAACATTCAGTACTTC. It encodes CASSSGLAGGNIQYF.

This clone has only a few counts. The gene calls are TRBV28 and TRBJ2-7; D may be TRBD2 (5 bases). The CDR3 has 13 amino acids. Trimming cost V 7 bases and J 5 bases, with 15 bases left between them. The germline CDR1 and CDR2 sequences are MDHEN and SYDVKM. The CDR3 DNA is TGTGCCAGCACCCGGGAATCCCTCCACGAGCAGTACTTC. This gives the protein CASTRESLHEQYF.

The chain couples TRBV5-1 to TRBJ2-5, with 7 nucleotides matching TRBD2. The length of the CDR3 is 15 residues. J gave up 5 bases and V 4 bases, and 11 bases lay outside the gene matches. Germline lookup yields CDR1 SGHRS and CDR2 YFSETQ. The CDR3 region has the DNA TGCGCCAGCAGCCCCGCGGGGGTCGGGATCGAGACCCAGTACTTC. Protein product: CASSPAGVGIETQYF.

The gene calls are TRBV28 and TRBJ1-2; tentatively, D is TRBD1 (6 bases). There are 14 residues in the CDR3. Germline values: CDR1 MDHEN, CDR2 SYDVKM. Deletions cut 5 bases from V and 3 bases from J, with 13 bases between. The CDR3 sequence: CASSQRGGYYGYTF. The DNA for the CDR3 is TGTGCCAGCAGTCAGAGGGGGGGATACTATGGCTACACCTTC.

The J gene is TRBJ2-2, the V gene TRBV14, with D perhaps matching TRBD2 (5 bases). The CDR3 has 15 residues. Per germline, CDR1 SGHDN and CDR2 FVKESK. The germline V and J ends were trimmed by 6 bases and 3 bases, with 14 bases remaining between them. In nucleotides, the CDR3 is TGTGCCAGCAGTTTGTCGGGGTTTTACACCGGGGAGCTGTTTTTT. Translating it yields CASSLSGFYTGELFF.

The chain carries TRBV2 and TRBJ2-5; maybe TRBD1 (6 bases). CDR1 and CDR2 from the germline V gene are SNHLY and FYNNEI. There are 13 residues in the CDR3. Trimming took off 5 bases at V and 5 bases at J, with 12 bases between the two ends. This chain's CDR3 is CASSRPGAETQYF. In DNA form, the CDR3 reads TGTGCCAGCAGTCGCCCAGGGGCGGAGACCCAGTACTTC.

This clone appeared once. The rearrangement links TRBV7-8 to TRBJ2-7; D is possibly TRBD1 (6 bases). The CDR3 consists of 14 residues. Trimming shortened V by 3 bases and J by 6 bases, and 15 bases separated the two germline ends. Looked up from germline, CDR1 is SGHVS and CDR2 is FQNEAQ. CDR3 sequence: CASSLRQGLGEQYF. CDR3 DNA: TGTGCCAGCAGCTTGCGGCAGGGGCTCGGCGAGCAGTACTTC.

The chain combines TRBV10-3 with TRBJ1-3, with 9 nucleotides matching TRBD1. Germline V CDR1 and CDR2: ENHRY, SYGVKD. The CDR3 extends over 15 amino acids. The junction had 5 bases not matched to a gene; V was cut back by 6 bases and J by 2 bases. The CDR3 reads CAIRRDRVPGNTIYF. CDR3 DNA sequence: TGTGCCATCAGAAGGGACAGGGTCCCTGGAAACACCATATATTTT.

The CDR3 bases are TGTGCCAGCAGCTTAGGTGTAGGGGGCAATGGCTACACCTTC. Its protein product is CASSLGVGGNGYTF. The gene calls are TRBV7-8 and TRBJ1-2; TRBD1 matches 7 bases. CDR1 is SGHVS, CDR2 FQNEAQ, per germline. Trimming at V came to 1 base and at J to 6 bases, leaving 5 bases not matched to a gene. The length of the CDR3 is 14 residues.

V and J are TRBV10-3 and TRBJ1-2, with unresolved D. Germline values: CDR1 ENHRY, CDR2 SYGVKD. Trimming left V 6 bases short and J 3 bases short, with 8 bases between. The CDR3 consists of 12 residues. The CDR3 loop reads CAISRSHYGYTF. CDR3 DNA: TGTGCCATCAGCAGGTCCCACTATGGCTACACCTTC.